Each of the 29 T cell receptor beta chains below was sequenced from the same sample in a study of blood T cell repertoires in COVID-19. Profiling relied on immunoSEQ multiplex PCR, and the TCRdb table lists in-frame clones only, not all of them. The sample lists around 130,000 clones, approximately 81% occurring once. What was sequenced was peripheral blood. All receptors come from a man in his fifties or sixties with acute or convalescent COVID-19.

The rearrangement joins TRBV19 to TRBJ1-1; no definite D call. Germline-derived CDR1 and CDR2 are LNHDA and SQIVND (reference sequence). The V and J ends lost 2 bases and 0 bases respectively, with 4 bases between them. This CDR3 has 13 residues. This CDR3 is CASSISVNTEAFF. CDR3 bases: TGTGCCAGTAGTATATCAGTGAACACTGAAGCTTTCTTT.

The chain employs TRBV6-1 and TRBJ1-2, with D possibly being TRBD1 (5 bases). The CDR3 is made up of 15 amino acids. The V and J ends lost 3 bases and 9 bases respectively, with 20 bases between them. Per the germline V gene, CDR1 is MNHNS and CDR2 is SASEGT. CDR3 amino acids: CASSDHGGGRSRYTF. CDR3 nucleotides: TGTGCCAGCAGTGACCACGGGGGGGGTCGCTCCCGCTACACCTTC.

The chain's CDR3 is CASSPGGQGANYGYTF. CDR3 sequence (DNA): TGCGCCAGCAGCCCGGGTGGGCAGGGGGCTAACTATGGCTACACCTTC. The gene calls are TRBV5-1 and TRBJ1-2; TRBD1 agrees at 7 bases. Germline CDR1 SGHRS, CDR2 YFSETQ. J lost 0 bases, V lost 4 bases, and 9 bases had no gene match. This CDR3 has 16 residues. The full variable domain, with the rest looked up from reference TRBV5-1 and TRBJ1-2, is KAGVTQTPRYLIKTRGQQVTLSCSPISGHRSVSWYQQTPGQGLQFLFEYFSETQRNKGNFPGRFSGRQFSNSRSEMNVSTLELGDSALYLCASSPGGQGANYGYTFGSGTRLTVV.

This clone has just one count. The chain combines TRBV12-3 or TRBV12-4 with TRBJ2-1, with D possibly being TRBD1 (6 bases). The germline V and J ends were trimmed by 5 bases and 4 bases, with 9 bases remaining between them. The CDR3 has 13 residues. CDR3: CASSVGAYNEQFF. The CDR3 DNA is TGTGCCAGCAGTGTGGGGGCTTACAATGAGCAGTTCTTC.

The chain carries TRBV19 and TRBJ1-5, with a tentative D call TRBD1 (5 bases). This CDR3 has 16 amino acids. V lost 7 bases, J lost 0 bases, and 16 bases lay in between. The germline CDR1 and CDR2 sequences are LNHDA and SQIVND (reference sequence). CDR3 sequence (DNA): TGTGCCAGTAAGGTAACAGGCGTTAATAGCAATCAGCCCCAGCATTTT. The encoded protein is CASKVTGVNSNQPQHF.

DNA for the CDR3: TGTGCCAGCAGCCGGGACTTACAAGAGACCCAGTACTTC. It encodes CASSRDLQETQYF. V and J are TRBV7-8 and TRBJ2-5; D perhaps matches TRBD2 (6 bases). In germline, CDR1 is SGHVS, CDR2 FQNEAQ. This CDR3 spans 13 amino acids. Trimming removed 5 bases from V and 2 bases from J, with 9 bases in between.

The chain combines TRBV2 with TRBJ2-3; TRBD2 might be the D (6 bases). CDR3 size: 15 residues. V shed 4 bases and J shed 2 bases, with 13 bases lying between them. Germline-derived CDR1 and CDR2 are SNHLY and FYNNEI. The CDR3 spells CASSVQGLVTDTQYF. The CDR3 DNA reads TGTGCCAGCAGTGTCCAGGGACTCGTCACAGATACGCAGTATTTT. The full variable domain, its missing parts supplied by reference TRBV2 and TRBJ2-3, is EPEVTQTPSHQVTQMGQEVILRCVPISNHLYFYWYRQILGQKVEFLVSFYNNEISEKSEIFDDQFSVERPDGSNFTLKIRSTKLEDSAMYFCASSVQGLVTDTQYFGPGTRLTVL.

The genes are TRBV19 and TRBJ1-2; 9 bases map to TRBD1. Germline-derived CDR1 and CDR2 are LNHDA and SQIVND (reference sequence). The CDR3 totals 14 residues. Trimming at V came to 4 bases and at J to 4 bases, leaving 4 bases not matched to a gene. The CDR3 nucleotides read TGTGCCAGTAGTAACCAGGGACAGGGCTATGGCTACACCTTC. Protein product: CASSNQGQGYGYTF.

This chain connects TRBV27 to TRBJ2-7, with TRBD2 matching over 8 bases. The CDR3 is 15 amino acids. Germline V gene data show CDR1 as MNHEY and CDR2 as SMNVEV (reference sequence). V dropped 4 bases and J dropped 7; count of bases not matched to a gene: 12. CDR3 amino acids: CASSWSGSRLDEQYF. The DNA of the CDR3 is TGTGCCAGCAGTTGGAGCGGGAGTCGACTTGATGAGCAGTACTTC.

This clone was detected only a few times. V is TRBV29-1 and J is TRBJ1-4; D may be TRBD1 (6 bases). The V end was cut by 3 bases, the J end by 7 bases, with 15 bases between. The CDR3 has 14 amino acids. Germline loops: CDR1 SQVTM, CDR2 ANQGSEA. The CDR3 DNA reads TGCAGCGTTGACCCTGGGGGGGCAGGTGAAAAACTGTTTTTT. Translating gives CSVDPGGAGEKLFF.

The chain couples TRBV7-2 to TRBJ1-2; no reliable D call. V was shortened by 8 bases and J by 4 bases, with 20 bases between the two germline ends. The CDR3 loop spans 15 amino acids. Germline V gene data show CDR1 as SGHTA and CDR2 as FQGNSA. DNA for the CDR3: TGTGCCAGCTCTCAAACCCTCCGTGGCCCCTATGGCTACACCTTC. Amino acid sequence: CASSQTLRGPYGYTF.

The chain has TRBV7-2 and TRBJ1-1, with D unresolved. This CDR3 contains 15 residues. The V end lost 1 base, the J end lost 4 bases, and 13 bases lay between the germline ends. The germline V gene encodes CDR1 SGHTA and CDR2 FQGNSA. CDR3 sequence (DNA): TGTGCCAGCAGCTTAGATCCGGGTAGGCCCACTGAAGCTTTCTTT. The encoded protein is CASSLDPGRPTEAFF.

The rearrangement joins TRBV29-1 to TRBJ1-3; D is uncertain. Germline assignment: CDR1 SQVTM and CDR2 ANQGSEA. V was pared by 5 bases and J by 3 bases, with 8 bases between. CDR3 length: 12 amino acids. This chain's CDR3 is CSVQTSGNTIYF. In nucleotides, the CDR3 is TGCAGCGTTCAAACCAGTGGAAACACCATATATTTT.

This clone was seen repeatedly, ten times or more. Other DNA sequences in this sample translate to the same CDR3. The gene calls are TRBV9 and TRBJ1-6; D is uncertain. The V and J ends lost 4 bases and 4 bases respectively, with 12 bases between them. The CDR3 is made up of 15 amino acids. The germline gives CDR1 SGDLS, CDR2 YYNGEE. The CDR3 here is CASSPPGSYNSPLHF. The CDR3 nucleotides are TGTGCCAGCAGCCCCCCGGGAAGTTATAATTCACCCCTCCACTTT.

This clone has just one count. The chain uses TRBV21-1 and TRBJ2-3; the DNA was not compared with TRBD1, the D call given in the table. TRBV21-1 is a known pseudogene. The length of the CDR3 is 16 residues. CDR3 coding DNA: TGTGCCAGCAGCAAAGGGGGCAAAATAAGCACAGATACGCAGTATTTT. It encodes CASSKGGKISTDTQYF.

The chain combines TRBV5-1 with TRBJ1-1; D perhaps matches TRBD1 (5 bases). Germline assignment: CDR1 SGHRS and CDR2 YFSETQ. The CDR3 is 14 residues long. Trimming left V 4 bases short and J 4 bases short, with 14 bases between. The CDR3 DNA reads TGCGCCAGCAGCCCCGACGGGGGTATCACTGAAGCTTTCTTT. Protein sequence: CASSPDGGITEAFF.

The chain links TRBV3-1 (or the pseudogene TRBV3-2) to TRBJ1-3; no definite D call. This CDR3 spans 16 amino acids. Germline CDR1 is LGHDT and CDR2 is YNNKEL (reference sequence). V was trimmed by 0 bases and J by 4 bases, leaving 13 bases between them. The chain's CDR3 is CASSQDDSWNGNTIYF. DNA for the CDR3: TGTGCCAGCAGCCAAGACGATAGCTGGAACGGAAACACCATATATTTT.

This clone was picked up a small number of times. The same CDR3 arises from other DNA sequences in this sample as well. The chain links TRBV12-3 or TRBV12-4 to TRBJ2-7; D unresolved. This CDR3 is built from 12 residues. Trimming took off 6 bases at V and 1 base at J, with 7 bases between the two ends. The CDR3 reads CASSLLSYEQYF. Here the CDR3 DNA reads TGTGCCAGCAGCTTACTTTCCTACGAGCAGTACTTC.

The chain couples TRBV7-9 to TRBJ2-7; possible D gene TRBD1, 6 bases. The CDR3 extends over 13 amino acids. Between the trimmed V and J ends, which lost 5 bases and 3 bases, there was a span of 11 bases. CDR1 SEHNR and CDR2 FQNEAQ come from the germline V gene (reference sequence). Here the CDR3 reads CASSRGHDYEQYF. CDR3 DNA: TGTGCCAGCAGCAGGGGACATGACTACGAGCAGTACTTC.

The chain combines TRBV19 with TRBJ2-1, with 10 positions matching TRBD2. Germline CDR1 and CDR2: LNHDA and SQIVND (reference sequence). V gave up 5 bases and J gave up 3 bases; unmatched junction bases: 10. The CDR3 has 17 amino acids. CDR3 nucleotide sequence: TGTGCCAGTAGTGTCGGGACTAGCGATACTCTCTACAATGAGCAGTTCTTC. Translated: CASSVGTSDTLYNEQFF.

The chain recombines TRBV11-2 with TRBJ2-7, with 12 bases that match TRBD2. The V gene end was trimmed by 3 bases and the J gene end by 11 bases; junction bases not matched to a gene: 11. CDR1 and CDR2 from the germline V gene are SGHAT and FQNNGV. The CDR3 has 15 residues. The CDR3 sequence: CASSFTTSGRSEEYF. CDR3 nucleotides: TGTGCCAGCAGCTTTACGACTAGCGGGAGATCAGAGGAGTACTTC.

The gene calls are TRBV10-3 and TRBJ2-7, with 12 nucleotides matching TRBD2. The CDR3 runs to 15 residues. The germline V gene has CDR1 ENHRY and CDR2 SYGVKD. The J segment lost 3 bases and the V segment lost 7 bases, leaving 7 bases of the junction unmatched. Here the CDR3 DNA reads TGTGCCATCATGAAAGGACTAGCGGGGAGCTACGAGCAGTACTTC. This codes for CAIMKGLAGSYEQYF.

The rearrangement links TRBV14 to TRBJ1-2; weak D call: TRBD1 (5 bases). CDR3 length: 15 amino acids. Trimming cost V 4 bases and J 5 bases, with 17 bases left between them. CDR1 and CDR2 from the germline V gene are SGHDN and FVKESK. CDR3 sequence: CASSRGASQPYGYTF. In DNA form, the CDR3 reads TGTGCCAGCAGCCGCGGGGCCTCTCAACCATATGGCTACACCTTC.

The CDR3 sequence: CASSTLGLAGDNEQFF. DNA for the CDR3: TGTGCCAGTAGTACCCTCGGACTAGCGGGAGACAATGAGCAGTTCTTC. The chain links TRBV19 to TRBJ2-1; 13 nucleotides agree with TRBD2. From germline, CDR1 is LNHDA and CDR2 SQIVND (reference sequence). CDR3 size: 16 residues. The V and J ends lost 4 bases and 5 bases, in that order; junction bases with no gene match: 5.

The chain has TRBV19 and TRBJ1-1; a possible D gene is TRBD1 (5 bases). V lost 5 bases to trimming and J lost 1 base, with 11 bases between them. Germline V gene lookup returns CDR1 LNHDA and CDR2 SQIVND (reference sequence). There are 14 residues in the CDR3. The CDR3 DNA reads TGTGCCAGTAGTTTCACAGGCTGGAACACTGAAGCTTTCTTT. Residues: CASSFTGWNTEAFF.

This chain uses TRBV27 with TRBJ2-1; perhaps TRBD2 as D (5 bases). The CDR3 is 15 amino acids. Trimming stripped 5 bases from V and 6 bases from J, with 17 bases between. Germline CDR1 reads MNHEY; CDR2 reads SMNVEV (reference sequence). The CDR3 DNA follows: TGTGCCAGCAGTCCTCCGCCACTAGTACCCAATGAGCAGTTCTTC. Protein: CASSPPPLVPNEQFF.

This chain uses TRBV25-1 with TRBJ1-3, with 7 bases that match TRBD1. The trim removed 3 bases at V and 2 bases at J, leaving 10 bases unmatched. The CDR3 totals 17 residues. CDR1 and CDR2 from the germline V gene are MGHDK and SYGVNS. CDR3 amino acids: CASSDPSQGKPGNTIYF. CDR3 DNA sequence: TGTGCCAGCAGTGACCCCTCACAGGGGAAACCTGGAAACACCATATATTTT.

The chain has TRBV10-1 and TRBJ2-5; 15 positions match TRBD2. This CDR3 has 16 amino acids. Germline CDR1 reads WNHNN; CDR2 reads SYGVQD (reference sequence). The J segment lost 4 bases and the V segment lost 6 bases, leaving 6 bases of the junction unmatched. CDR3 nucleotides: TGCGCCAGCAGCCGCGGACTAGCGGGAGGGCCAGAGACCCAGTACTTC. It yields the protein CASSRGLAGGPETQYF.

The V call is TRBV10-2, the J call TRBJ2-3; tentatively, D is TRBD2 (7 bases). This CDR3 region has 13 residues. The germline V and J ends were trimmed by 8 bases and 5 bases, with 14 bases remaining between them. In germline, CDR1 is WSHSY, CDR2 SAAADI. CDR3 nucleotide sequence: TGCGCCAGCTCCCGGGGGGCCAAAGATACGCAGTATTTT. This gives the protein CASSRGAKDTQYF.